The 8 T cell receptor beta chains given below trace back to one sample, sequenced in a study of T-cell memory formation after mild COVID-19. MiXCR, applied by TCRdb to the 5' RACE reads, yields one record per CDR3 protein. The sample lists about 470,000 distinct CDR3 sequences; approximately 18% were seen once. The sample taken for sequencing was PBMCs or a T cell subset sorted from them (not recorded which). The receptors here all came from an adult woman who had mild COVID-19 (a few samples of this study predate the infection). Cell type and time point are not known.

This clonotype showed up just a few times. The chain uses TRBV18 and TRBJ2-7; weak D call: TRBD2 (6 bases). Trimming stripped 3 bases from V and 3 bases from J, with 21 bases between. Germline lookup yields CDR1 KGHSH and CDR2 LQKENI. This CDR3 spans 17 amino acids. CDR3 region: CASSPKLLAALLYEQYF. CDR3 coding DNA: TGTGCCAGCTCACCGAAGCTTTTAGCGGCCCTCCTCTACGAGCAGTACTTC.

The chain joins TRBV20-1 to TRBJ1-5; 7 nucleotides agree with TRBD1. Germline assignment: CDR1 DFQATT and CDR2 SNEGSKA (reference sequence). There are 14 residues in the CDR3. Unmatched junction bases numbered 12, after V lost 6 bases and J lost 7 bases. The DNA of the CDR3 is TGCAGTGCAAGACCCCGGACAGGCGGACAGCCCCAGCATTTT. This translates into CSARPRTGGQPQHF.

This clonotype was recorded a few times. CDR3 residues: CSARARQGMNTEAFF. For the CDR3, the DNA is TGCAGTGCTAGAGCCAGACAGGGGATGAACACTGAAGCTTTCTTT. The chain joins TRBV20-1 to TRBJ1-1, with 8 positions matching TRBD1. Germline V lookup: CDR1 DFQATT, CDR2 SNEGSKA (reference sequence). This CDR3 comprises 15 residues. Germline trimming cut 1 base from V and 0 bases from J; bases unmatched to any gene: 4.

This clonotype was picked up a small number of times. The chain couples TRBV7-8 to TRBJ2-7; the D gene is possibly TRBD1 (5 bases). Deletions cut 4 bases from V and 5 bases from J, with 18 bases between. Germline values: CDR1 SGHVS, CDR2 FQNEAQ. The CDR3 spans 15 residues. The CDR3 region is CASSSQRVIGDEQYF. The CDR3 DNA reads TGTGCCAGCAGCTCACAAAGGGTAATAGGGGACGAGCAGTACTTC.

This chain connects TRBV5-6 to TRBJ2-3; 8 bases align to TRBD1. Unmatched junction bases numbered 7, after V lost 4 bases and J lost 6 bases. The germline CDR1 and CDR2 sequences are SGHDT and YYEEEE. The CDR3 contains 14 residues. CDR3 nucleotides: TGTGCCAGCAGCATCCGGACAGGGTGGGATACGCAGTATTTT. Translation gives CASSIRTGWDTQYF.

The chain has TRBV19 and TRBJ1-1; no reliable D call. In germline, CDR1 is LNHDA, CDR2 SQIVND (reference sequence). The CDR3 covers 16 residues. V lost 1 base to trimming and J lost 0 bases, with 12 bases between them. The CDR3 region has the DNA TGTGCCAGTAGTATAGGTCAGAATCTGCTGAACACTGAAGCTTTCTTT. Protein product: CASSIGQNLLNTEAFF. Full variable domain (rest looked up from reference TRBV19 and TRBJ1-1): DGGITQSPKYLFRKEGQNVTLSCEQNLNHDAMYWYRQDPGQGLRLIYYSQIVNDFQKGDIAEGYSVSREKKESFPLTVTSAQKNPTAFYLCASSIGQNLLNTEAFFGQGTRLTVV.

The chain joins TRBV6-5 to TRBJ2-3; tentative D call: TRBD1 (5 bases). The CDR3 is 15 residues long. Germline CDR1 is MNHEY and CDR2 is SVGAGI. V was pared by 0 bases and J by 4 bases, with 11 bases between. CDR3: CASSYSRAGSDTQYF. The CDR3 nucleotides are TGTGCCAGCAGTTACTCCAGGGCTGGCTCAGATACGCAGTATTTT.

This clonotype was found a few times. The gene calls are TRBV29-1 and TRBJ2-5; 10 bases match TRBD1. Germline V gene data show CDR1 as SQVTM and CDR2 as ANQGSEA. The CDR3 totals 14 residues. The J segment lost 5 bases and the V segment lost 3 bases, leaving 6 bases of the junction unmatched. CDR3 sequence reads: CSVDPTGGMETQYF. Written as DNA, the CDR3 is TGCAGCGTTGACCCGACAGGGGGCATGGAGACCCAGTACTTC.